These 8 T cell receptor beta chains share one sample of origin, sequenced in a study of CD8 T cells in Susac syndrome (dated by TCRdb to about 2019). The library was produced with the immunoSEQ multiplex PCR assay. RNA was extracted with the RNeasy kit and roughly 0.45 to 1 ug was reverse transcribed using random hexamers. The public reads were reanalyzed by TCRdb: fastp trimming at Q25, MiXCR alignment, in-frame beta chains only. Rows merge per CDR3 protein into single entries with the most common DNA and genes. Recorded for this sample are some 170,000 distinct CDR3 sequences; 85% to 95% of them occurred a single time. The ten largest account for around 0.094% of the sample. Sequencing was carried out using CD4+ T cells from PBMCs. The source is a human donor with Susac syndrome.

This rearrangement joins TRBV7-9 to TRBJ1-1; D remains unclear. Germline-derived CDR1 and CDR2 are SEHNR and FQNEAQ (reference sequence). This CDR3 comprises 12 residues. V was pared by 1 base and J by 8 bases, with 8 bases between. The CDR3: CASSLEGREAFF. CDR3 nucleotide sequence: TGTGCCAGCAGCTTAGAAGGACGGGAAGCTTTCTTT.

The CDR3 DNA reads TGTGCCACCAGTGATCGGGGGACAGGGGGCCGCTACACTGAAGCTTTCTTT. The encoded protein is CATSDRGTGGRYTEAFF. The chain recombines TRBV24-1 with TRBJ1-1; 12 nucleotides match TRBD1. There are 17 residues in the CDR3. V dropped 3 bases and J dropped 3; count of bases not matched to a gene: 7. In germline, CDR1 is KGHDR, CDR2 SFDVKD.

V usage is TRBV6-6 and J usage is TRBJ2-7; D not resolved. The length of the CDR3 is 12 residues. V shed 7 bases and J shed 7 bases, with 14 bases lying between them. From germline, CDR1 is MNHNY and CDR2 SVGAGI (reference sequence). In nucleotides, the CDR3 is TGTGCCAGCAAGGCCGTCAGTCGGGAGCAGTACTTC. Its protein is CASKAVSREQYF.

The rearrangement uses TRBV20-1 and TRBJ2-5, with 8 positions matching TRBD1. The CDR3 consists of 14 residues. V was clipped by 6 bases and J by 5 bases; unmatched bases: 11. CDR1 and CDR2 from the germline V gene are DFQATT and SNEGSKA (reference sequence). Here the CDR3 DNA reads TGCAGTGCGGATGTCGGACAGGGCGGGGAGACCCAGTACTTC. It is translated as CSADVGQGGETQYF.

The chain carries TRBV28 and TRBJ1-3; D gene ambiguous. CDR1 is MDHEN and CDR2 is SYDVKM in the germline V gene. The CDR3 consists of 16 residues. The V and J ends lost 5 bases and 0 bases respectively, with 14 bases between them. The CDR3 coding sequence is TGTGCCAGCAGTCTGAGGCAGACTTACTCTGGAAACACCATATATTTT. It is translated as CASSLRQTYSGNTIYF.

The chain recombines TRBV29-1 with TRBJ1-2; no clear D. The V end was cut by 0 bases, the J end by 2 bases, with 7 bases between. Germline V lookup: CDR1 SQVTM, CDR2 ANQGSEA. The CDR3 spans 13 residues. CDR3 DNA: TGCAGCGTTGAAGACCCGCTCAACTATGGCTACACCTTC. This translates into CSVEDPLNYGYTF. The complete variable domain, with remaining parts taken from reference TRBV29-1 and TRBJ1-2, reads SAVISQKPSRDICQRGTSLTIQCQVDSQVTMMFWYRQQPGQSLTLIATANQGSEATYESGFVIDKFPISRPNLTFSTLTVSNMSPEDSSIYLCSVEDPLNYGYTFGSGTRLTVV.

This chain connects TRBV20-1 to TRBJ2-7; D is perhaps TRBD2 (6 bases). Germline-derived CDR1 and CDR2 are DFQATT and SNEGSKA (reference sequence). With 5 bases removed from V and 2 bases from J, the gap between germline ends came to 19 bases. There are 15 residues in the CDR3. In DNA, the CDR3 is TGCAGTGCTGGGCGGTCTCTAGCGCCGACCTACGAGCAGTACTTC. Protein product: CSAGRSLAPTYEQYF.

V and J are TRBV20-1 and TRBJ1-2; 8 bases are a match to TRBD1. With 1 base clipped from V and 8 bases from J, the junction kept 3 bases outside the gene matches. The CDR3 is 12 residues long. The germline CDR1 and CDR2 sequences are DFQATT and SNEGSKA (reference sequence). CDR3 region: CSARVQGDGYTF. In DNA form, the CDR3 reads TGCAGTGCTAGAGTACAGGGGGACGGCTACACCTTC.